The clone carrying this T cell receptor beta chain came up many times. This sample is part of a study of T cells in Graves' hyperthyroidism and ophthalmopathy. The investigators amplified TCR beta CDR3 regions from RNA transcripts. With the HTBI primer set, the TCR CDR3 went through a first round of RT-PCR. TCRdb processed the multiplex PCR reads anew with MiXCR; each CDR3 protein has one entry. The sample lists approximately 590,000 distinct CDR3 sequences; 15% to 18% were seen once. Germline CDR1 DFQATT, CDR2 SNEGSKA (reference sequence). J gave up 4 bases and V 3 bases, and 8 bases lay outside the gene matches. The CDR3 consists of 16 residues.

The TCR originated in a young woman with Graves' hyperthyroidism. This chain uses TRBV20-1 with TRBJ2-7; 14 positions match TRBD2. The sequenced material came from blood. The CDR3 DNA reads as TGCAGTGCTAGGACTAGCGGGAGGGCCCGCTTTTACGAGCAGTACTTC. Amino acid sequence: CSARTSGRARFYEQYF.